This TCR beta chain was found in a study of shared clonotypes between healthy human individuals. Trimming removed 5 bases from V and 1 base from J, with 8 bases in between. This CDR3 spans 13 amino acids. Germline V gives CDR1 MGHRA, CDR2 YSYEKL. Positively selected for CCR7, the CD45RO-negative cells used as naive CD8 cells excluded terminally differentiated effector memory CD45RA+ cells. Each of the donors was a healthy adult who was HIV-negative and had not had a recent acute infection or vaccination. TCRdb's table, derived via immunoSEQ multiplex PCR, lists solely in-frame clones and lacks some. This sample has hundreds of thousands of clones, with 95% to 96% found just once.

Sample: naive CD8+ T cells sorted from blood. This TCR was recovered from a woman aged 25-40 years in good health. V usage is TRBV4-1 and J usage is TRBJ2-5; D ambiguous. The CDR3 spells CASSSRPQETQYF. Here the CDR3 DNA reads TGCGCCAGCAGCTCTCGGCCCCAAGAGACCCAGTACTTC.